The present TCR beta chain was sequenced within a study of T cell responses to AZD1222 COVID-19 vaccine. The CDR3 loop spans 13 amino acids. CDR1 is KGHDR, CDR2 SFDVKD, per germline. Profiling relied on immunoSEQ multiplex PCR, and the TCRdb table lists in-frame clones only, not all of them. The sample includes 150,000 or so clones, under 95% seen only once; the top ten take roughly 9%. Concerning this clone: One junction end disagrees with the germline gene, perhaps due to a read error.

This specimen was peripheral blood, taken on day 0 of AZD1222 vaccination. The chain employs TRBV24-1 and TRBJ1-2; no reliable D call. This receptor was identified in an adult in good health. CDR3 nucleotide sequence: TGTGCCACCAGGGATAACGCCAACTTTGGCTACACCTTC. Translation gives CATRDNANFGYTF.